A single T cell receptor (beta chain) is shown here with its context. This may arise from a read error, as a much more abundant clone is one base away. Bulk tumor genomic DNA constituted the template, at around 610 ng per sample. Multiple biopsies spaced far apart were taken from each primary tumor during surgery. Undergoing curative surgery were patients whose non-small cell lung cancer was untreated and newly diagnosed. It was a multiplex PCR that amplified TCR beta CDR3, with 32 V and 13 J primers. From the multiplex PCR reads, TCRdb called clonotypes with MiXCR, one entry per CDR3 protein. Of 10,000 to 12,000 distinct CDR3 sequences listed, 30% were seen once; the top ten hold roughly 8.7%. The sample originates from a study of immune heterogeneity within non-small cell lung tumors. J lost 5 bases, V lost 3 bases, and 18 bases had no gene match. Germline CDR1 and CDR2: MGHDK and SYGVNS. This CDR3 has 18 residues.

This TCR was sampled from a woman aged 55-75 years with non-small cell lung cancer. The sequenced sample was lung tumor tissue. The chain carries TRBV25-1 and TRBJ2-7; TRBD2 matches 8 bases. As DNA, the CDR3 is TGTGCCAGCAGTGATGAGTCCCCTTGGCCTAGCGGGTATGACGAGCAGTACTTC. This encodes CASSDESPWPSGYDEQYF.